This TCR beta chain appears in the sequencing data of a study of shared clonotypes between healthy human individuals. Replicate PCRs for unsorted PBMC used approximately 320 ng DNA (about 27,000 T cell genomes). Methods used by the authors: ImmunoSEQ supplied junction-only sequences lacking quality scores, so filtering was different. Using immunoSEQ multiplex PCR, the repertoire was profiled, and TCRdb retains in-frame clones only, with some absent. V and J calls and clone size are copied from that table; D and trimming were computed from the DNA. The profile shows 520,000 or so clones, about four fifths of them singletons. In its sample, this clone was seen a few times. No antigen is known for it. The CDR3 has 17 amino acids. CDR1 LGHNA and CDR2 YNFKEQ come from the germline V gene. V lost 2 bases to trimming and J lost 3 bases, with 19 bases between them. Study results and caveats: Clonotype sharing among donors was expected to depend on sequencing depth.

The TCR was taken from a middle-aged woman in good health. Some clones in this sample may be carry-over from other donors' samples. Sequenced input: PBMCs. V usage is TRBV4-2 and J usage is TRBJ1-1; perhaps TRBD1 as D (6 bases). The CDR3 sequence is CASSQSLSGAGDTEAFF. The CDR3 nucleotides are TGTGCCAGCAGCCAATCTCTTTCGGGGGCTGGGGACACTGAAGCTTTCTTT.